Below, one TCR beta chain is given with its context. Measured with immunoSEQ multiplex PCR; TCRdb has only the in-frame clones, and not every one. The table records about 75,000 clones, just over 85% of them present only once. The source of the sample is a study of OX40 agonist ivuxolimab in advanced cancers. CDR3 size: 14 residues. The V gene lost 7 bases and the J gene lost 4 bases, with 14 bases spanning the gap. Germline CDR1 is MNHNY and CDR2 is SVGAGI (reference sequence). The sample consisted of CD4+ or CD8+ T cells sorted from blood, taken in a trial of the OX40 agonist ivuxolimab. The sequence was obtained from an adult with an advanced solid tumor such as melanoma, head and neck, liver or kidney cancer. The gene calls are TRBV6-6 and TRBJ1-3; possible D gene TRBD1, 5 bases. CDR3 DNA: TGTGCCAGCACACCCAGGGTGTGGGGAAACACCATATATTTT. Protein product: CASTPRVWGNTIYF.